One sample yielded the 27 T cell receptor beta chains listed below, sequenced in a study of cytomegalovirus exposure and HLA in healthy donors. Both 60 Vbeta primers and 13 Jbeta primers went into the PCR. The table came from immunoSEQ multiplex PCR; TCRdb's copy has only in-frame clones and leaves some out. Here the sample spans 100,000 to 150,000 clones, around 9% being singletons. Sequenced material: PBMCs. These receptors all stem from a man aged 35 to 55 in good health and CMV-seronegative.

This clone occurred a few times. The chain is built from TRBV7-9 and TRBJ2-3; 9 nucleotides match TRBD2. The CDR3 covers 16 residues. CDR1 SEHNR and CDR2 FQNEAQ come from the germline V gene (reference sequence). V shed 5 bases and J 4 bases; nucleotides not matched to a gene: 10. The CDR3, as DNA: TGTGCCAGCAGCCCCGCCCCCAGCGGGGGGCCAGATACGCAGTATTTT. It encodes CASSPAPSGGPDTQYF. The complete variable domain, with remaining parts taken from reference TRBV7-9 and TRBJ2-3, reads DTGVSQNPRHKITKRGQNVTFRCDPISEHNRLYWYRQTLGQGPEFLTYFQNEAQLEKSRLLSDRFSAERPKGSFSTLEIQRTEQGDSAMYLCASSPAPSGGPDTQYFGPGTRLTVL.

The sample holds a few counts of this clone. The genes are TRBV30 and TRBJ2-2; weak D call: TRBD2 (6 bases). Trimming cost V 1 base and J 1 base, with 10 bases left between them. Germline V CDR1 and CDR2: GTSNPN, SVGIG (reference sequence). The CDR3 is made up of 15 amino acids. This CDR3 is CAWSAWRGNTGELFF. The CDR3 DNA is TGTGCCTGGAGTGCGTGGCGGGGGAACACCGGGGAGCTGTTTTTT.

Concerning this clone itself: This specimen includes other DNA sequences encoding the same CDR3. This chain links TRBV11-2 with TRBJ2-1; D uncertain. CDR1 and CDR2 from the germline V gene are SGHAT and FQNNGV. V was pared by 2 bases and J by 9 bases, with 8 bases between. The CDR3 extends over 12 amino acids. The CDR3 DNA is TGTGCCAGCAGCTTAAAGTCAGGTGAGCAGTTCTTC. It is translated as CASSLKSGEQFF. The entire variable domain, with the rest obtained from reference TRBV11-2 and TRBJ2-1, is as follows: EAGVAQSPRYKIIEKRQSVAFWCNPISGHATLYWYQQILGQGPKLLIQFQNNGVVDDSQLPKDRFSAERLKGVDSTLKIQPAKLEDSAVYLCASSLKSGEQFFGPGTRLTVL.

The rearrangement joins TRBV4-3 to TRBJ2-1, with 8 bases that match TRBD2. Germline assignment: CDR1 LGHNA and CDR2 YSLEER. V gave up 2 bases and J gave up 10 bases; unmatched junction bases: 10. The CDR3 consists of 15 residues. The CDR3 reads CASSQLEAGAGEQFF. The CDR3 DNA reads as TGCGCCAGCAGCCAATTAGAAGCGGGGGCAGGGGAGCAGTTCTTC.

This clone came up a few times. The chain couples TRBV19 to TRBJ1-2; 7 bases map to TRBD1. Looked up from germline, CDR1 is LNHDA and CDR2 is SQIVND (reference sequence). This CDR3 is built from 14 residues. V gave up 10 bases and J gave up 10 bases; unmatched junction bases: 18. Here the CDR3 DNA reads TGTGCCACCGCGCCCCTGCACAGGGGAGATGACTACACCTTC. Amino acid sequence: CATAPLHRGDDYTF.

This clone was counted only a few times. This chain links TRBV5-6 with TRBJ2-3; perhaps TRBD2 as D (6 bases). CDR3 length: 12 residues. The V gene's germline CDR1 is SGHDT and CDR2 YYEEEE. Trimming removed 4 bases from V and 3 bases from J, with 6 bases in between. CDR3 protein: CASSRGTDTQYF. CDR3 coding DNA: TGTGCCAGCAGCCGGGGGACAGATACGCAGTATTTT.

The gene calls are TRBV10-2 and TRBJ2-7; tentatively, D is TRBD1 (6 bases). The CDR3 runs to 14 residues. V shed 10 bases and J shed 1 base, with 17 bases lying between them. Germline CDR1 reads WSHSY; CDR2 reads SAAADI. CDR3 sequence reads: CATQGTRLSYEQYF. DNA for the CDR3: TGCGCCACCCAGGGGACCAGGCTTTCCTACGAGCAGTACTTC.

This clone was picked up a small number of times. The V and J genes are TRBV7-6 and TRBJ1-6; D possibly corresponds to TRBD1 (6 bases). Germline V CDR1 and CDR2: SGHVS, FNYEAQ. The CDR3 is made up of 14 amino acids. Trimming cost V 3 bases and J 7 bases, with 10 bases left between them. The CDR3 bases are TGTGCCAGCAGCTTTTCAGGGGACAATTCACCCCTCCACTTT. Its protein product is CASSFSGDNSPLHF.

The V call is TRBV19, the J call TRBJ1-5; D uncertain. CDR1 and CDR2 (germline): LNHDA, SQIVND (reference sequence). The CDR3 has 15 amino acids. V shed 8 bases and J shed 1 base, with 15 bases lying between them. CDR3 nucleotides: TGTGCCAGTGGGCCCGGCGGGCGCAGCAATCAGCCCCAGCATTTT. Its protein product is CASGPGGRSNQPQHF.

This clone was observed a handful of times. The rearrangement joins TRBV5-6 to TRBJ1-3, with 7 bases matching TRBD1. The CDR3 totals 15 residues. CDR1 and CDR2 from the germline V gene are SGHDT and YYEEEE. The trim removed 4 bases at V and 2 bases at J, leaving 6 bases unmatched. The CDR3 reads CASSDPRGPGNTIYF. The CDR3 DNA reads as TGTGCCAGCAGCGACCCTAGGGGGCCTGGAAACACCATATATTTT.

This clone was detected a few times. This chain connects TRBV5-6 to TRBJ1-5; TRBD1 aligns across 7 bases. Germline CDR1 reads SGHDT; CDR2 reads YYEEEE. V lost 5 bases, J lost 6 bases, and 11 bases stayed unmatched. This CDR3 is built from 15 residues. The CDR3 reads CASSRWTGSGQPQHF. CDR3 bases: TGTGCCAGCAGTCGTTGGACAGGCTCGGGTCAGCCCCAGCATTTT.

The gene calls are TRBV2 and TRBJ1-2; TRBD1 might be the D (6 bases). The CDR3 totals 15 residues. V shed 1 base and J shed 4 bases, with 13 bases lying between them. CDR1 is SNHLY and CDR2 is FYNNEI in the germline V gene. Here the CDR3 reads CASSEGPGVTYGYTF. The DNA for the CDR3 is TGTGCCAGCAGTGAAGGTCCAGGGGTGACCTATGGCTACACCTTC.

This clone occurred a few times. V and J are TRBV15 and TRBJ2-2, with 7 bases matching TRBD1. This CDR3 comprises 16 residues. The V gene's germline CDR1 is LNHNV and CDR2 YYDKDF (reference sequence). Trimming removed 0 bases from V and 5 bases from J; junction bases left unmatched: 6. DNA for the CDR3: TGTGCCACCAGCAGAGATTATGGGACAGTAACCGGGGAGCTGTTTTTT. Protein: CATSRDYGTVTGELFF.

V gene TRBV5-4 combines with J gene TRBJ1-5, with TRBD1 matching over 7 bases. Germline V gene sequence: CDR1 SGHNT, CDR2 YYREEE (reference sequence). V was clipped by 1 base and J by 4 bases; unmatched bases: 2. This CDR3 region has 14 residues. The CDR3 DNA follows: TGTGCCAGCAGCTTGATGGGACAGAATCAGCCCCAGCATTTT. Translation gives CASSLMGQNQPQHF. Complete variable domain (other parts from reference TRBV5-4 and TRBJ1-5): ETGVTQSPTHLIKTRGQQVTLRCSSQSGHNTVSWYQQALGQGPQFIFQYYREEENGRGNFPPRFSGLQFPNYSSELNVNALELDDSALYLCASSLMGQNQPQHFGDGTRLSIL.

This clone was found a few times. This chain joins TRBV2 and TRBJ1-5, with TRBD1 identical over 7 bases. CDR3 length: 15 residues. The germline V gene encodes CDR1 SNHLY and CDR2 FYNNEI. The V gene end was trimmed by 0 bases and the J gene end by 2 bases; junction bases not matched to a gene: 1. The CDR3 reads CASSEAGTGNQPQHF. CDR3 nucleotide sequence: TGTGCCAGCAGTGAAGCGGGGACAGGCAATCAGCCCCAGCATTTT.

The table lists this clone with a few counts. The same CDR3 also results from other DNA sequences found in this sample. This sequence joins TRBV23-1 and TRBJ1-1; the match to TRBD1 covers 11 bases. TRBV23-1 is labeled an ORF, and its function is uncertain. The CDR3 length is 15 residues. Unmatched junction bases numbered 7, after V lost 4 bases and J lost 6 bases. This CDR3 is CASSPQDRGRPEAFF. The DNA for the CDR3 is TGCGCCAGCAGTCCCCAGGACAGGGGGCGACCTGAAGCTTTCTTT.

There are a few counts of this clone. The chain carries TRBV5-1 and TRBJ2-3, with D unresolved. The CDR3 loop spans 14 amino acids. Germline-derived CDR1 and CDR2 are SGHRS and YFSETQ. Trimming shortened V by 1 base and J by 5 bases, and 11 bases separated the two germline ends. CDR3 region: CASSLRGLEDTQYF. The CDR3 nucleotides are TGCGCCAGCAGCTTGAGAGGCTTAGAAGATACGCAGTATTTT. Drawing the rest from reference TRBV5-1 and TRBJ2-3, the complete variable domain is KAGVTQTPRYLIKTRGQQVTLSCSPISGHRSVSWYQQTPGQGLQFLFEYFSETQRNKGNFPGRFSGRQFSNSRSEMNVSTLELGDSALYLCASSLRGLEDTQYFGPGTRLTVL.

The rearrangement joins TRBV7-8 to TRBJ1-2; weak D call: TRBD1 (5 bases). Looked up from germline, CDR1 is SGHVS and CDR2 is FQNEAQ. V shed 0 bases and J shed 4 bases, with 9 bases lying between them. This CDR3 spans 14 amino acids. The CDR3 DNA follows: TGTGCCAGCAGCTTAGCCAGGGATGGCTATGGCTACACCTTC. It encodes CASSLARDGYGYTF.

A few counts support this clone. This chain uses TRBV7-9 with TRBJ2-3; a weak D match, TRBD2 (6 bases). The germline gives CDR1 SEHNR, CDR2 FQNEAQ (reference sequence). The CDR3 has 15 residues. V was trimmed by 2 bases and J by 0 bases, leaving 9 bases between them. The CDR3 loop reads CASSLTGLSTDTQYF. CDR3 DNA sequence: TGTGCCAGCAGCTTAACGGGACTTAGCACAGATACGCAGTATTTT.

The chain combines TRBV4-1 with TRBJ2-1; possible D gene TRBD1, 6 bases. The V gene lost 0 bases and the J gene lost 0 bases, with 12 bases spanning the gap. This CDR3 is 17 amino acids long. CDR1 MGHRA and CDR2 YSYEKL come from the germline V gene. The CDR3 DNA follows: TGCGCCAGCAGCCAAGAGGTGGGGGCCCTCTCCTACAATGAGCAGTTCTTC. Protein sequence: CASSQEVGALSYNEQFF.

This clone was seen only a few times. The rearrangement links TRBV5-1 to TRBJ1-2, with D hard to call. Germline V gene lookup returns CDR1 SGHRS and CDR2 YFSETQ. V was trimmed by 0 bases and J by 4 bases, leaving 16 bases between them. The CDR3 length is 16 residues. The CDR3: CASSLESGVSSYGYTF. The DNA for the CDR3 is TGCGCCAGCAGCTTGGAATCCGGGGTTTCGAGCTATGGCTACACCTTC.

In this sample, this clone turned up a few times. The chain carries TRBV11-2 and TRBJ2-2, with 8 bases lining up with TRBD1. CDR3 length: 15 amino acids. Germline values: CDR1 SGHAT, CDR2 FQNNGV. With 5 bases clipped from V and 0 bases from J, the junction kept 2 bases outside the gene matches. The CDR3 loop reads CASSPGQANTGELFF. The CDR3 DNA sequence: TGTGCCAGCAGCCCGGGACAGGCGAACACCGGGGAGCTGTTTTTT.

The chain combines TRBV6-5 with TRBJ2-6; no firm D call. Trimming removed 5 bases from V and 3 bases from J, with 8 bases in between. From germline, CDR1 is MNHEY and CDR2 SVGAGI. The CDR3 totals 14 residues. The DNA for the CDR3 is TGTGCCAGCAGTCCCCTTTATGGGGCCAACGTCCTGACTTTC. It translates to CASSPLYGANVLTF.

The chain has TRBV5-4 and TRBJ1-3, with TRBD1 matching over 7 bases. With V trimmed by 0 bases and J by 2 bases, 2 bases remained unmatched. The CDR3 has 15 residues. CDR1 is SGHNT and CDR2 is YYREEE in the germline V gene (reference sequence). CDR3: CASSLGRGPGNTIYF. The CDR3 DNA follows: TGTGCCAGCAGCTTGGGGAGGGGGCCTGGAAACACCATATATTTT. Complete variable domain (other parts from reference TRBV5-4 and TRBJ1-3): ETGVTQSPTHLIKTRGQQVTLRCSSQSGHNTVSWYQQALGQGPQFIFQYYREEENGRGNFPPRFSGLQFPNYSSELNVNALELDDSALYLCASSLGRGPGNTIYFGEGSWLTVV.

The chain uses TRBV28 and TRBJ2-3, with TRBD2 matching 13 bases. The CDR3 runs to 16 residues. CDR1 is MDHEN, CDR2 SYDVKM, per germline. V shed 3 bases and J 6 bases; nucleotides not matched to a gene: 6. The CDR3 loop is CASSFPTSGGADTQYF. As DNA, the CDR3 is TGTGCCAGCAGTTTCCCAACTAGCGGGGGGGCCGATACGCAGTATTTT.

The J gene is TRBJ2-3, the V gene TRBV29-1; D might be TRBD2 (6 bases). V shed 7 bases and J shed 4 bases, with 15 bases lying between them. The CDR3 has 13 amino acids. Germline values: CDR1 SQVTM, CDR2 ANQGSEA. The CDR3 loop is CSAGGSSPDTQYF. The CDR3 nucleotides read TGCAGCGCCGGGGGTTCGTCGCCAGATACGCAGTATTTT.

The gene calls are TRBV29-1 and TRBJ1-2, with a tentative D call TRBD1 (5 bases). The CDR3 length is 13 residues. Germline loops: CDR1 SQVTM, CDR2 ANQGSEA. The V end lost 4 bases, the J end lost 5 bases, and 14 bases lay between the germline ends. The CDR3 DNA reads TGCAGCGTTGTTAGGGCGGGGCCTTATGGCTACACCTTC. Translation: CSVVRAGPYGYTF.